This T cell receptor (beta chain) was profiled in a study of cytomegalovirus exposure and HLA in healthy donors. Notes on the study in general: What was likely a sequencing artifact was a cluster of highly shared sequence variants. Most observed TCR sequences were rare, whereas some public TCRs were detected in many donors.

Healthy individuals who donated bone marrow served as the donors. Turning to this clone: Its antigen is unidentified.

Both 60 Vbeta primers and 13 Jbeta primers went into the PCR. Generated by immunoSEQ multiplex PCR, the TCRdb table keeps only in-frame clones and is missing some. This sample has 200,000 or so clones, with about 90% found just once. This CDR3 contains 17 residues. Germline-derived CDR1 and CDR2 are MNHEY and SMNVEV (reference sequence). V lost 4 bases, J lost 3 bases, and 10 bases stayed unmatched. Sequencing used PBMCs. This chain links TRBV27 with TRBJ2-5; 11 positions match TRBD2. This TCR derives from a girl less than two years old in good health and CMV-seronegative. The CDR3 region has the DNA TGTGCCAGCAGTTCCACCCTGAGACTAGCGGGAAAAGAGACCCAGTACTTC. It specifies CASSSTLRLAGKETQYF.